This T cell receptor beta chain comes out of a study of T cell responses to AZD1222 COVID-19 vaccine. Regarding this clone: The antigen is undetermined.

TCRdb's copy holds only in-frame clones and misses some; the assay was immunoSEQ multiplex PCR. The sample records some 110,000 clones, 75% to 90% being singletons. Study-wide points: Clonal diversity was possibly underestimated; the donors were predominantly white British and more often female.

The clonotype originates from an adult who received the AZD1222 COVID-19 vaccine. Here the sequenced sample was peripheral blood, taken 28 days after the second AZD1222 dose.

The CDR3 nucleotides are TGTGCCAGTAGTAGCGGGGGGGCCGCCGGGGAGCTGTTTTTT. This codes for CASSSGGAAGELFF. This rearrangement joins TRBV19 to TRBJ2-2; 9 bases are shared with TRBD2. The CDR3 is made up of 14 amino acids. V was clipped by 4 bases and J by 6 bases; unmatched bases: 3. The germline gives CDR1 LNHDA, CDR2 SQIVND (reference sequence). Combining the CDR3 with reference TRBV19 and TRBJ2-2 gives the whole variable domain DGGITQSPKYLFRKEGQNVTLSCEQNLNHDAMYWYRQDPGQGLRLIYYSQIVNDFQKGDIAEGYSVSREKKESFPLTVTSAQKNPTAFYLCASSSGGAAGELFFGEGSRLTVL.